This entry lists 26 T cell receptor beta chains sequenced from one sample in a study of blood T cell repertoires in COVID-19. Assay used: immunoSEQ multiplex PCR; TCRdb lists only in-frame clones, some missing. The repertoire holds roughly 100,000 clones, with over 80% as singletons. Sequences were obtained from peripheral blood. All receptors derive from an elderly woman with active or convalescent COVID-19.

The chain couples TRBV7-2 to TRBJ2-1; the match to TRBD2 covers 9 bases. The junction had 3 bases not matched to a gene; V was cut back by 5 bases and J by 4 bases. CDR3 length equals 14 residues. CDR1 and CDR2 from the germline V gene are SGHTA and FQGNSA. The CDR3 is CASSGGRAYNEQFF. The CDR3 nucleotides read TGTGCCAGCAGCGGCGGGAGGGCGTACAATGAGCAGTTCTTC.

Only a few counts were recorded for this clone. V is TRBV7-9 and J is TRBJ2-2; tentative D call: TRBD2 (6 bases). This CDR3 has 15 amino acids. Trimming stripped 2 bases from V and 0 bases from J, with 7 bases between. Per the germline V gene, CDR1 is SEHNR and CDR2 is FQNEAQ (reference sequence). The CDR3 nucleotides read TGTGCCAGCAGCTTACGGGGGTCGAACACCGGGGAGCTGTTTTTT. It encodes CASSLRGSNTGELFF.

This clone was counted only a few times. The gene calls are TRBV28 and TRBJ2-1; 11 bases match TRBD2. Germline V gene sequence: CDR1 MDHEN, CDR2 SYDVKM. This CDR3 has 16 residues. The V and J ends lost 5 bases and 5 bases, in that order; junction bases with no gene match: 8. CDR3 sequence: CASSPPTSGIDNEQFF. For the CDR3, the DNA is TGTGCCAGCAGTCCGCCGACTAGCGGGATCGACAATGAGCAGTTCTTC.

This clone has just a few counts. V usage is TRBV30 and J usage is TRBJ2-7; 8 bases align to TRBD1. Germline CDR1 reads GTSNPN; CDR2 reads SVGIG (reference sequence). The V and J ends lost 3 bases and 11 bases, in that order; junction bases with no gene match: 18. This CDR3 has 15 amino acids. This CDR3 is CAWRYSGQGRGVEYF. As DNA, the CDR3 is TGTGCCTGGAGGTACAGCGGACAGGGACGAGGGGTCGAGTACTTC.

The rearrangement links TRBV27 to TRBJ1-1, with D possibly matching TRBD1 (6 bases). The V end lost 6 bases, the J end lost 5 bases, and 13 bases lay between the germline ends. Looked up from germline, CDR1 is MNHEY and CDR2 is SMNVEV (reference sequence). The CDR3 is made up of 13 amino acids. CDR3 nucleotides: TGTGCCAGCAGCCTACAGGGCGGGACTGAAGCTTTCTTT. Encoded protein: CASSLQGGTEAFF.

This clone was found a few times. J is TRBJ2-5 and V is TRBV11-2, with 11 nucleotides matching TRBD2. CDR3 length equals 17 residues. CDR1 SGHAT and CDR2 FQNNGV come from the germline V gene. With V trimmed by 5 bases and J by 4 bases, 12 bases remained unmatched. CDR3 loop: CASSNGLAGFEGETQYF. CDR3 DNA: TGTGCCAGCAGCAATGGACTAGCGGGCTTCGAAGGAGAGACCCAGTACTTC.

V gene TRBV5-4 combines with J gene TRBJ2-3; 8 bases match TRBD2. Losses at the gene ends were 4 bases for V and 0 bases for J; bases not matched to a gene: 4. The germline V gene has CDR1 SGHNT and CDR2 YYREEE (reference sequence). The CDR3 runs 15 residues. Written as DNA, the CDR3 is TGTGCCAGCAGCCCCCGCGGGAGGAGCACAGATACGCAGTATTTT. Encoded protein: CASSPRGRSTDTQYF.

This chain joins TRBV5-6 and TRBJ1-2; 7 bases line up with TRBD1. The CDR3 covers 12 residues. CDR1 is SGHDT and CDR2 is YYEEEE in the germline V gene. The V and J ends lost 4 bases and 3 bases, in that order; junction bases with no gene match: 0. The CDR3 DNA reads TGTGCCAGCAGCGGGACAGACTATGGCTACACCTTC. It is translated as CASSGTDYGYTF.

The J gene is TRBJ2-5, the V gene TRBV2, with D tentatively TRBD2 (7 bases). The CDR3 is made up of 15 amino acids. Between the trimmed V and J ends, which lost 6 bases and 5 bases, there was a span of 19 bases. The germline gives CDR1 SNHLY, CDR2 FYNNEI. The CDR3 DNA reads as TGTGCCAGCAGGAGGGAGGGGGGGCCTTGGGAGACCCAGTACTTC. This sequence encodes CASRREGGPWETQYF.

The rearrangement links TRBV6-2 or TRBV6-3 to TRBJ2-7; D is perhaps TRBD2 (7 bases). The germline gives CDR1 MNHEY, CDR2 SVGEGT. The V end lost 4 bases, the J end lost 5 bases, and 21 bases lay between the germline ends. CDR3 length equals 16 residues. The CDR3 coding sequence is TGTGCCAGCAGTTTTCCAAGGGAGGGGGGCGAGGACGAGCAGTACTTC. Translating gives CASSFPREGGEDEQYF.

The chain recombines TRBV18 with TRBJ1-2; D gene unclear. V was trimmed by 5 bases and J by 2 bases, leaving 9 bases between them. The CDR3 loop spans 13 amino acids. CDR1 is KGHSH, CDR2 LQKENI, per germline. The CDR3 sequence: CASSAEVNYGYTF. The CDR3, as DNA: TGTGCCAGCTCAGCAGAAGTCAACTATGGCTACACCTTC. Supplemented by reference TRBV18 and TRBJ1-2, the full variable domain reads NAGVMQNPRHLVRRRGQEARLRCSPMKGHSHVYWYRQLPEEGLKFMVYLQKENIIDESGMPKERFSAEFPKEGPSILRIQQVVRGDSAAYFCASSAEVNYGYTFGSGTRLTVV.

This clone has a single count. This rearrangement joins TRBV13 to TRBJ2-3; TRBD2 might be the D (6 bases). The V end lost 4 bases, the J end lost 6 bases, and 20 bases lay between the germline ends. This CDR3 contains 16 residues. Germline CDR1 is PRHDT and CDR2 is FYEKMQ (reference sequence). The CDR3 spells CASSWDSPAAHDTQYF. CDR3 in DNA: TGTGCCAGCAGCTGGGACTCCCCTGCGGCTCACGATACGCAGTATTTT. Full variable domain (rest looked up from reference TRBV13 and TRBJ2-3): AAGVIQSPRHLIKEKRETATLKCYPIPRHDTVYWYQQGPGQDPQFLISFYEKMQSDKGSIPDRFSAQQFSDYHSELNMSSLELGDSALYFCASSWDSPAAHDTQYFGPGTRLTVL.

The chain employs TRBV5-4 and TRBJ2-3, with 11 positions matching TRBD2. With V trimmed by 0 bases and J by 4 bases, 10 bases remained unmatched. The CDR3 is 18 residues long. The germline V gene has CDR1 SGHNT and CDR2 YYREEE (reference sequence). CDR3 loop: CASSLGGSGGASADTQYF. The CDR3 DNA follows: TGTGCCAGCAGCTTGGGAGGTAGCGGGGGGGCCAGCGCAGATACGCAGTATTTT.

V is TRBV6-5 and J is TRBJ2-1, with D hard to call. V lost 9 bases and J 8 bases, leaving 20 bases between the germline ends. Germline V gene lookup returns CDR1 MNHEY and CDR2 SVGAGI. CDR3 size: 14 residues. DNA of the CDR3: TGTGCCAGTACCTTCGGTCCGTTGAGCCATGAGCAGTTCTTC. The encoded protein is CASTFGPLSHEQFF.

The rearrangement links TRBV10-3 to TRBJ1-3, with TRBD1 as a possible D gene (6 bases). Trimming left V 2 bases short and J 2 bases short, with 10 bases between. The CDR3 is 15 residues long. Germline CDR1 and CDR2: ENHRY and SYGVKD. The CDR3 sequence: CAISEAGVPGNTIYF. The CDR3 bases are TGTGCCATCAGTGAGGCAGGGGTCCCTGGAAACACCATATATTTT.

This clone appeared a few times. This rearrangement joins TRBV11-2 to TRBJ1-2; 7 nucleotides line up with TRBD1. The CDR3 extends over 14 amino acids. Germline loops: CDR1 SGHAT, CDR2 FQNNGV. V was clipped by 4 bases and J by 4 bases; unmatched bases: 6. The CDR3 sequence is CASSSPDRAYGYTF. The CDR3 nucleotides read TGTGCCAGCAGCTCTCCCGACAGGGCCTATGGCTACACCTTC.

J is TRBJ1-6 and V is TRBV7-9; a possible D gene is TRBD1 (6 bases). The CDR3 is 19 amino acids. V was shortened by 5 bases and J by 0 bases, with 20 bases between the two germline ends. Germline CDR1 reads SEHNR; CDR2 reads FQNEAQ (reference sequence). In DNA, the CDR3 is TGTGCCAGCAGCGCCCCAGGGGCTCCGTTCAGCTCCTATAATTCACCCCTCCACTTT. This encodes CASSAPGAPFSSYNSPLHF.

V usage is TRBV11-2 and J usage is TRBJ2-3, with 9 nucleotides matching TRBD2. The CDR3 spans 15 residues. Per germline, CDR1 SGHAT and CDR2 FQNNGV. The trim removed 2 bases at V and 2 bases at J, leaving 2 bases unmatched. The CDR3 DNA reads as TGTGCCAGCAGCTTACTAGCGGGGACCACAGATACGCAGTATTTT. This codes for CASSLLAGTTDTQYF.

The chain has TRBV9 and TRBJ2-1; 14 bases match TRBD2. The CDR3 consists of 15 residues. The junction had 4 bases not matched to a gene; V was cut back by 3 bases and J by 8 bases. Germline V gives CDR1 SGDLS, CDR2 YYNGEE. The CDR3 DNA follows: TGTGCCAGCAGCGAGGGGACTAGCGGGAGTGATGAGCAGTTCTTC. Its protein is CASSEGTSGSDEQFF.

The chain has TRBV20-1 and TRBJ2-5; D is perhaps TRBD2 (5 bases). The germline gives CDR1 DFQATT, CDR2 SNEGSKA (reference sequence). Trimming shortened V by 6 bases and J by 5 bases, and 22 bases separated the two germline ends. CDR3 length: 15 amino acids. The CDR3: CSASGMASSGETQYF. The CDR3 DNA reads TGCAGTGCCAGTGGGATGGCTAGCTCGGGGGAGACCCAGTACTTC.

The rearrangement uses TRBV28 and TRBJ2-3, with 13 bases aligning to TRBD2. Germline V gives CDR1 MDHEN, CDR2 SYDVKM. V trimming: 3 bases; J trimming: 11 bases; junction bases outside the gene matches: 11. The CDR3 extends over 16 amino acids. The CDR3 region is CASSFGSGTSGNLQYF. As DNA, the CDR3 is TGTGCCAGCAGTTTCGGATCCGGGACTAGCGGGAATTTGCAGTATTTT.

The gene calls are TRBV5-1 and TRBJ1-1, with 8 bases fitting TRBD1. Trimming removed 1 base from V and 5 bases from J; junction bases left unmatched: 10. This CDR3 is 16 amino acids long. CDR1 SGHRS and CDR2 YFSETQ come from the germline V gene. CDR3: CASSLNQGAGGTEAFF. The DNA for the CDR3 is TGCGCCAGCAGCTTGAACCAGGGGGCAGGAGGAACTGAAGCTTTCTTT. Based on the CDR3 plus reference TRBV5-1 and TRBJ1-1, the full variable domain is KAGVTQTPRYLIKTRGQQVTLSCSPISGHRSVSWYQQTPGQGLQFLFEYFSETQRNKGNFPGRFSGRQFSNSRSEMNVSTLELGDSALYLCASSLNQGAGGTEAFFGQGTRLTVV.

This sequence joins TRBV7-2 and TRBJ2-2; TRBD1 matches 7 bases. The V gene end was trimmed by 5 bases and the J gene end by 5 bases; junction bases not matched to a gene: 8. This CDR3 has 15 residues. The germline V gene has CDR1 SGHTA and CDR2 FQGNSA. The CDR3 nucleotides read TGTGCCAGCAGCCTCTATGAACAGGGGACCGGGGAGCTGTTTTTT. Its protein is CASSLYEQGTGELFF. The entire variable domain, with the rest obtained from reference TRBV7-2 and TRBJ2-2, is as follows: GAGVSQSPSNKVTEKGKDVELRCDPISGHTALYWYRQSLGQGLEFLIYFQGNSAPDKSGLPSDRFSAERTGGSVSTLTIQRTQQEDSAVYLCASSLYEQGTGELFFGEGSRLTVL.

The V call is TRBV5-8, the J call TRBJ1-2; D remains ambiguous. Trimming took off 0 bases at V and 0 bases at J, with 6 bases between the two ends. The CDR3 is made up of 14 amino acids. The germline V gene has CDR1 SGHTS and CDR2 YDEGEE. The CDR3 spells CASSLGSPNYGYTF. The CDR3 bases are TGTGCCAGCAGCTTGGGCAGTCCTAACTATGGCTACACCTTC. The whole variable domain, remainder taken from reference TRBV5-8 and TRBJ1-2, is EAGVTQSPTHLIKTRGQQATLRCSPISGHTSVYWYQQALGLGLQFLLWYDEGEERNRGNFPPRFSGRQFPNYSSELNVNALELEDSALYLCASSLGSPNYGYTFGSGTRLTVV.

The chain has TRBV24-1 and TRBJ2-5, with 8 positions matching TRBD1. The V and J ends lost 3 bases and 4 bases, in that order; junction bases with no gene match: 3. The CDR3 is 14 residues long. Germline V CDR1 and CDR2: KGHDR, SFDVKD. CDR3 sequence reads: CATSDRTGTETQYF. The CDR3 bases are TGTGCCACCAGTGATCGGACAGGGACAGAGACCCAGTACTTC.

The chain carries TRBV27 and TRBJ1-5, with D perhaps matching TRBD1 (5 bases). CDR1 is MNHEY and CDR2 is SMNVEV in the germline V gene (reference sequence). V dropped 3 bases and J dropped 6 bases, with 12 bases sitting between them. The CDR3 is 14 residues long. The CDR3 coding sequence is TGTGCCAGCAGTTTGCTAGGGGAACGTCAGCCCCAGCATTTT. It yields the protein CASSLLGERQPQHF.